This T cell receptor beta chain was profiled in a study of tumor and adjacent non-tumor tissue in lung cancer. The germline CDR1 and CDR2 sequences are MDHEN and SYDVKM. This CDR3 contains 13 residues. Three rounds of nested PCR, following a modified ARM-PCR protocol, produced the TCRbeta library. MiXCR, run by TCRdb on the multiplex PCR reads, gives a single entry per CDR3 protein. The sample has about 200,000 distinct CDR3 sequences; 70% to 75% are singletons. The template was RNA from unsorted bulk tissue. Worth noting for this clonotype: Mismatch with germline at one junction end may stem from a read error.

The sample comprised lung tumor tissue. This clonotype was sampled from a man aged 55-75 years with non-small cell lung cancer. The chain links TRBV28 to TRBJ2-7, with D tentatively TRBD1 (5 bases). CDR3 bases: TGTACCAGCAGTCTCCGACAGACCTACGAGCAATACTTC. This translates into CTSSLRQTYEQYF.